The clone carrying this T cell receptor (beta chain) came up many times. As yet, its antigen is unknown. This entry comes from a study of T cells in Graves' hyperthyroidism and ophthalmopathy. General study results and limits: Blood also contained most expanded thyroid clonotypes above 0.001. The model predicted ophthalmopathy a median around six months before onset.

Using around 10 ml of fresh peripheral blood, PBMCs were prepared. There were TCR beta CDR3 regions amplified from RNA transcripts. A set of HTBI primers served as the primers for a first-round RT-PCR of the TCR CDR3. TCRdb called the multiplex PCR reads again in MiXCR, with one record for every CDR3 protein. The sample records 490,000 or so distinct CDR3 sequences, about 16% being singletons. Sequences were obtained from blood. This receptor was obtained from a woman in her thirties with Graves' ophthalmopathy.

CDR3 DNA sequence: TGTGCCAGCAGTTTAGGGCTAGCGGGAGTAGAGCAGTACTTC. Translated, it gives CASSLGLAGVEQYF. The chain is built from TRBV12-3 or TRBV12-4 and TRBJ2-7, with TRBD2 matching 10 bases. Trimming removed 1 base from V and 7 bases from J; junction bases left unmatched: 4. This CDR3 spans 14 amino acids.